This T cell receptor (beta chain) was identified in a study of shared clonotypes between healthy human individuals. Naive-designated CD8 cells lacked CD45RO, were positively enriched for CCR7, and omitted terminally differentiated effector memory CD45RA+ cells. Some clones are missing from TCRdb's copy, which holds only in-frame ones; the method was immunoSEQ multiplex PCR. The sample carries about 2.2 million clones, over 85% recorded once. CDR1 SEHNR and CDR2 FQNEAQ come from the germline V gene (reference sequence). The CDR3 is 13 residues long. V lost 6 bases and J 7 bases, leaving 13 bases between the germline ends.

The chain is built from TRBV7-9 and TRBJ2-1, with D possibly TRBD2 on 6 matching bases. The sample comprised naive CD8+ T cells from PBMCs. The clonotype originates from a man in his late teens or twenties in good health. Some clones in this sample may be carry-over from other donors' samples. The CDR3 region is CASRTGAGNEQFF. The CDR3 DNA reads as TGTGCCAGCAGAACTGGGGCGGGAAATGAGCAGTTCTTC. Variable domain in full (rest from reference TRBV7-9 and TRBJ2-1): DTGVSQNPRHKITKRGQNVTFRCDPISEHNRLYWYRQTLGQGPEFLTYFQNEAQLEKSRLLSDRFSAERPKGSFSTLEIQRTEQGDSAMYLCASRTGAGNEQFFGPGTRLTVL.